One and the same sample provided the 25 T cell receptor beta chains below, sequenced in a study of beta chain features in type 1 diabetes. Investigators reverse transcribed all isolated RNA, so they sequenced expressed TCRB transcripts. TCRdb's copy holds only in-frame clones and misses some; the assay was immunoSEQ multiplex PCR. The sample has approximately 330,000 clones, roughly 9.6% seen once. Material: naive CD4+ T cells from blood. All receptors come from a woman aged 25 to 39 in good health.

This clone was detected a few times. V gene TRBV9 combines with J gene TRBJ2-3; possibly TRBD2 for D (5 bases). The CDR3 runs 18 residues. V lost 3 bases to trimming and J lost 1 base, with 21 bases between them. Germline values: CDR1 SGDLS, CDR2 YYNGEE. In nucleotides, the CDR3 is TGTGCCAGCAGCGCTACCCGTTTTATGACGCGGGGCACAGATACGCAGTATTTT. Its translation: CASSATRFMTRGTDTQYF.

V and J are TRBV28 and TRBJ2-5; D may be TRBD2 (6 bases). The CDR3 has 13 residues. Between the trimmed V and J ends, which lost 6 bases and 5 bases, there was a span of 13 bases. Germline V gene lookup returns CDR1 MDHEN and CDR2 SYDVKM. The CDR3 region is CASSRDFAETQYF. In DNA form, the CDR3 reads TGTGCCAGCAGCCGGGACTTCGCGGAGACCCAGTACTTC.

This clone appeared a few times. V gene TRBV25-1 combines with J gene TRBJ2-5; the match to TRBD1 covers 8 bases. The germline CDR1 and CDR2 sequences are MGHDK and SYGVNS. The CDR3 spans 15 residues. V trimming: 1 base; J trimming: 5 bases; junction bases outside the gene matches: 6. The CDR3 loop reads CASSELGRGHETQYF. The CDR3 DNA is TGTGCCAGCAGTGAATTGGGCAGGGGGCATGAGACCCAGTACTTC.

This chain links TRBV7-9 with TRBJ2-1; D might be TRBD1 (7 bases). CDR1 is SEHNR, CDR2 FQNEAQ, per germline (reference sequence). The germline V and J ends were trimmed by 5 bases and 9 bases, with 20 bases remaining between them. This CDR3 spans 15 amino acids. CDR3: CASSAQGGARGEQFF. The CDR3 DNA is TGTGCCAGCAGCGCCCAGGGGGGAGCTAGGGGTGAGCAGTTCTTC.

The chain uses TRBV29-1 and TRBJ2-6, with TRBD1 matching over 9 bases. V lost 6 bases and J lost 1; bases outside the gene matches: 4. The length of the CDR3 is 15 residues. CDR1 SQVTM and CDR2 ANQGSEA come from the germline V gene. The CDR3 loop is CSVGTGRSGANVLTF. The DNA of the CDR3 is TGCAGCGTGGGGACAGGGAGATCTGGGGCCAACGTCCTGACTTTC.

The genes are TRBV29-1 and TRBJ1-3; no clear D. Germline CDR1 and CDR2: SQVTM and ANQGSEA. The CDR3 is made up of 12 amino acids. V was cut by 6 bases and J by 4 bases, with 10 bases left in between. The CDR3 nucleotides read TGCAGCGTGGAGAGTTCGGGAAACACCATATATTTT. The encoded protein is CSVESSGNTIYF.

The chain recombines TRBV18 with TRBJ2-1, with D possibly matching TRBD2 (6 bases). Between the trimmed V and J ends, which lost 3 bases and 8 bases, there was a span of 14 bases. CDR3 length: 14 amino acids. The germline V gene encodes CDR1 KGHSH and CDR2 LQKENI. CDR3 amino acids: CASSPGQGGHEQFF. Here the CDR3 DNA reads TGTGCCAGCTCACCGGGCCAGGGAGGTCATGAGCAGTTCTTC.

The V call is TRBV4-3, the J call TRBJ1-1; 9 nucleotides agree with TRBD1. Germline CDR1 reads LGHNA; CDR2 reads YSLEER. The CDR3 consists of 15 residues. With 4 bases clipped from V and 5 bases from J, the junction kept 8 bases outside the gene matches. The CDR3 coding sequence is TGCGCCAGCAGCCTTGGGACAGGGTTGGGAACTGAAGCTTTCTTT. Translated, it gives CASSLGTGLGTEAFF.

This clone was counted only a few times. The chain combines TRBV19 with TRBJ2-7, with D perhaps matching TRBD1 (6 bases). CDR3 length equals 14 residues. The germline V gene has CDR1 LNHDA and CDR2 SQIVND (reference sequence). V was shortened by 2 bases and J by 7 bases, with 15 bases between the two germline ends. The CDR3 DNA reads TGTGCCAGTAGTATATGGGGGCAGGAAGGTGAGCAGTACTTC. This gives the protein CASSIWGQEGEQYF.

V is TRBV29-1 and J is TRBJ1-2, with 7 bases identical to TRBD1. CDR1 is SQVTM, CDR2 ANQGSEA, per germline. This CDR3 spans 11 amino acids. The junction had 7 bases not matched to a gene; V was cut back by 5 bases and J by 10 bases. The CDR3: CSVLRDSAYTF. The DNA of the CDR3 is TGCAGCGTTCTCCGGGACAGCGCCTACACCTTC.

A few counts support this clone. This chain joins TRBV9 and TRBJ1-2; maybe TRBD1 (5 bases). CDR1 and CDR2 (germline): SGDLS, YYNGEE. The CDR3 length is 14 residues. The V end was cut by 4 bases, the J end by 4 bases, with 14 bases between. The CDR3 sequence: CASSPLTAPYGYTF. For the CDR3, the DNA is TGTGCCAGCAGCCCATTGACAGCGCCCTATGGCTACACCTTC.

This clone showed up just a few times. This chain links TRBV5-4 with TRBJ2-1; 10 nucleotides match TRBD2. V shed 6 bases and J 8 bases; nucleotides not matched to a gene: 5. CDR1 and CDR2 (germline): SGHNT, YYREEE (reference sequence). This CDR3 has 13 residues. CDR3 residues: CASNLAGEDEQFF. The CDR3 nucleotides read TGTGCCAGCAACCTAGCGGGAGAGGATGAGCAGTTCTTC.

The V gene is TRBV2, the J gene TRBJ1-5; 7 bases line up with TRBD1. Looked up from germline, CDR1 is SNHLY and CDR2 is FYNNEI. This CDR3 has 16 amino acids. Trimming took 3 bases from V and 3 from J; bases not matched to a gene: 8. In nucleotides, the CDR3 is TGTGCCAGCAGTGAGGGTACAGGGGATCACAATCAGCCCCAGCATTTT. Its translation: CASSEGTGDHNQPQHF.

The chain uses TRBV5-6 and TRBJ1-1, with D hard to call. CDR1 SGHDT and CDR2 YYEEEE come from the germline V gene. V lost 5 bases and J lost 4, with 9 bases in between. There are 12 residues in the CDR3. DNA for the CDR3: TGTGCCAGCAGTTATGGGCCCACTGAAGCTTTCTTT. As protein: CASSYGPTEAFF.

This clone was detected a few times. V usage is TRBV11-2 and J usage is TRBJ2-7, with 10 nucleotides matching TRBD2. Germline trimming cut 5 bases from V and 2 bases from J; bases unmatched to any gene: 6. This CDR3 spans 15 amino acids. The germline gives CDR1 SGHAT, CDR2 FQNNGV. The CDR3, as DNA: TGTGCCAGCAGCCGACCGGGACTAGCGACCTACGAGCAGTACTTC. Protein product: CASSRPGLATYEQYF.

This rearrangement joins TRBV5-1 to TRBJ2-7; D may be TRBD1 (6 bases). The ends were cut back, 4 bases at V and 5 bases at J, with 19 bases in the middle. The CDR3 spans 15 residues. The V gene's germline CDR1 is SGHRS and CDR2 YFSETQ. CDR3 region: CASSQTSGVRNEQYF. CDR3 sequence (DNA): TGCGCCAGCAGCCAAACCTCAGGGGTCAGGAACGAGCAGTACTTC.

CDR3 loop: CASSKIAGINEQFF. The CDR3, as DNA: TGTGCCAGCAGTAAGATAGCGGGAATCAATGAGCAGTTCTTC. The chain is built from TRBV2 and TRBJ2-1, with 8 bases matching TRBD2. Looked up from germline, CDR1 is SNHLY and CDR2 is FYNNEI. With 5 bases clipped from V and 6 bases from J, the junction kept 6 bases outside the gene matches. The CDR3 runs 14 residues. Full variable domain (outside the CDR3, taken from reference TRBV2 and TRBJ2-1): EPEVTQTPSHQVTQMGQEVILRCVPISNHLYFYWYRQILGQKVEFLVSFYNNEISEKSEIFDDQFSVERPDGSNFTLKIRSTKLEDSAMYFCASSKIAGINEQFFGPGTRLTVL.

This chain uses TRBV7-9 with TRBJ1-2; a possible D gene is TRBD1 (6 bases). The V gene's germline CDR1 is SEHNR and CDR2 FQNEAQ (reference sequence). The CDR3 is 13 residues long. V lost 5 bases, J lost 4 bases, and 11 bases lay in between. The CDR3 here is CASSPDRTYGYTF. CDR3 sequence (DNA): TGTGCCAGCAGCCCTGACAGGACCTATGGCTACACCTTC.

V usage is TRBV29-1 and J usage is TRBJ1-2; 7 bases match TRBD1. This CDR3 has 13 amino acids. J lost 0 bases, V lost 6 bases, and 4 bases had no gene match. CDR1 and CDR2 (germline): SQVTM, ANQGSEA. CDR3 DNA sequence: TGCAGCGTGGGGACAGCTACTAACTATGGCTACACCTTC. Its protein is CSVGTATNYGYTF. The whole variable domain, filled in from reference TRBV29-1 and TRBJ1-2, reads SAVISQKPSRDICQRGTSLTIQCQVDSQVTMMFWYRQQPGQSLTLIATANQGSEATYESGFVIDKFPISRPNLTFSTLTVSNMSPEDSSIYLCSVGTATNYGYTFGSGTRLTVV.

The chain couples TRBV7-2 to TRBJ2-5; tentatively, D is TRBD2 (6 bases). The CDR3 is 15 residues long. Per the germline V gene, CDR1 is SGHTA and CDR2 is FQGNSA. V lost 3 bases and J 5 bases, leaving 16 bases between the germline ends. The DNA for the CDR3 is TGTGCCAGCAGCTTGGACACCAGCGGGTATGAGACCCAGTACTTC. Amino acids: CASSLDTSGYETQYF.

The rearrangement joins TRBV4-2 to TRBJ2-5, with 11 bases aligning to TRBD2. The CDR3 loop spans 16 amino acids. Trimming took 0 bases from V and 9 from J; bases not matched to a gene: 9. The V gene's germline CDR1 is LGHNA and CDR2 YNFKEQ. The CDR3 loop is CASSQEGTSGTGAQYF. CDR3 nucleotides: TGTGCCAGCAGCCAAGAGGGGACTAGCGGCACAGGGGCCCAGTACTTC.

The chain employs TRBV7-9 and TRBJ1-1, with D possibly being TRBD1 (5 bases). CDR3 length: 15 residues. Germline CDR1 is SEHNR and CDR2 is FQNEAQ (reference sequence). With 4 bases removed from V and 0 bases from J, the gap between germline ends came to 12 bases. CDR3 sequence reads: CASSSLGGMNTEAFF. Written as DNA, the CDR3 is TGTGCCAGCAGCTCTCTGGGGGGAATGAACACTGAAGCTTTCTTT.

This chain connects TRBV7-9 to TRBJ2-7; a possible D gene is TRBD1 (5 bases). Deletions cut 4 bases from V and 3 bases from J, with 10 bases between. From germline, CDR1 is SEHNR and CDR2 FQNEAQ (reference sequence). The CDR3 has 13 amino acids. As DNA, the CDR3 is TGTGCCAGCAGCTCGACAGTTAACTACGAGCAGTACTTC. It is translated as CASSSTVNYEQYF. Together with reference TRBV7-9 and TRBJ2-7, the CDR3 gives the full variable domain: DTGVSQNPRHKITKRGQNVTFRCDPISEHNRLYWYRQTLGQGPEFLTYFQNEAQLEKSRLLSDRFSAERPKGSFSTLEIQRTEQGDSAMYLCASSSTVNYEQYFGPGTRLTVT.

This clone was seen only a few times. The V gene is TRBV18, the J gene TRBJ2-1; D possibly corresponds to TRBD1 (5 bases). This CDR3 is 15 amino acids long. Germline V gene data show CDR1 as KGHSH and CDR2 as LQKENI. V gave up 0 bases and J gave up 6 bases, with 12 bases separating them. CDR3 sequence reads: CASSPPGRVGNEQFF. The CDR3 bases are TGTGCCAGCTCACCACCCGGCAGGGTCGGCAATGAGCAGTTCTTC.

The chain has TRBV6-1 and TRBJ2-7, with TRBD2 matching over 9 bases. From germline, CDR1 is MNHNS and CDR2 SASEGT. J was trimmed by 6 bases and V by 3 bases; bases with no gene match: 6. CDR3 length: 14 amino acids. In DNA form, the CDR3 reads TGTGCCAGCAGTGACCAGCGGGAGGCGGGCGAGCAGTACTTC. Its translation is CASSDQREAGEQYF.